This T cell receptor (beta chain) came from a study of T cell repertoires in cytomegalovirus infection. Overall study context: In the study, CMV epitopes included recently identified HLA-C-restricted and well-studied HLA-B-restricted ones. Indications came from public TCR beta signatures; they pointed to CMV infection and to a matching HLA type.

Via MiXCR, TCRdb re-called the reads, giving one row per CDR3 protein. The profile shows about a million distinct CDR3 sequences, roughly 30% of them singletons. CDR1 is MNHEY, CDR2 SVGAGI, per germline. This CDR3 contains 15 residues. The V gene end was trimmed by 5 bases and the J gene end by 4 bases; junction bases not matched to a gene: 10. Study-level points and caveats: There were HLA-C-restricted CMV-specific TCR beta clonotypes dominating the ex vivo response.

As to this clonotype: What it binds is unknown.

The source material was cultured CD8+ T cells from PBMCs, sampled from culture after CMV antigen stimulation. The sequence derives from a human donor in good health (CMV status not recorded). Some clones in this sample may be carry-over from other donors' samples. The chain has TRBV6-5 and TRBJ1-1; 7 bases agree with TRBD1. For the CDR3, the DNA is TGTGCCAGCAGTATATCGCAGACAGGGTTCACTGAAGCTTTCTTT. It yields the protein CASSISQTGFTEAFF.